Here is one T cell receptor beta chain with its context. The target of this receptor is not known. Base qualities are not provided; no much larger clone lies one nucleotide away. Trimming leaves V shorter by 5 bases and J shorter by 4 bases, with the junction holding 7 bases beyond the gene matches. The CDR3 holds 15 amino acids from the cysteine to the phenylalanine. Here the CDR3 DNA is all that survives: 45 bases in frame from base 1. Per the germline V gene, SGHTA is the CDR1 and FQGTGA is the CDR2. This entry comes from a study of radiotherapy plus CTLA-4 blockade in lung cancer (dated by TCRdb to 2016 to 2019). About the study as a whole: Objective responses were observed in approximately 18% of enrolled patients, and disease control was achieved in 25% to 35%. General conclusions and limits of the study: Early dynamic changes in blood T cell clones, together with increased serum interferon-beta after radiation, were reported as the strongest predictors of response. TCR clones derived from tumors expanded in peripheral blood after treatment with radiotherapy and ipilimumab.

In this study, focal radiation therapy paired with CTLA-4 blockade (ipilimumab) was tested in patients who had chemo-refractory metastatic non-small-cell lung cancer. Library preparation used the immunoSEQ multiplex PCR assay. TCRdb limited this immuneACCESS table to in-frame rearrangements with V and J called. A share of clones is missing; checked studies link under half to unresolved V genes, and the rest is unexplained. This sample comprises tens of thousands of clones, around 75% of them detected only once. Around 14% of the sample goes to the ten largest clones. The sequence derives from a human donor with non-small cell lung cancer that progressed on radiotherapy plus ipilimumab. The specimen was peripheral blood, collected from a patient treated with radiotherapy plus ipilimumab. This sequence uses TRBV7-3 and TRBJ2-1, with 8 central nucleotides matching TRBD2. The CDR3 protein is CASSAVAGTYNEQFF. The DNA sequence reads TGTGCCAGCAGCGCTGTAGCGGGGACTTACAATGAGCAGTTCTTC.